This record covers a single T cell receptor (beta chain). In germline, CDR1 is LNHDA, CDR2 SQIVND (reference sequence). The CDR3 spans 14 residues. The junction had 7 bases not matched to a gene; V was cut back by 7 bases and J by 4 bases. This entry comes from a study of blood T cell repertoires in COVID-19. Among Cohort 3 donors, those recovered had two negative PCRs, clearance, or symptom resolution. The assay was immunoSEQ multiplex PCR, and TCRdb's table has in-frame clones only and misses some. The sample contains a few hundred thousand clones, 84% of which appear only once. V and J are TRBV19 and TRBJ2-3, with 8 bases that match TRBD2. The specimen sequenced was PBMCs or T cells enriched from blood (not recorded which). The origin of this receptor is a woman between 40 and 55 years old who had recovered from COVID-19. The CDR3 sequence is CASMVTGGADTQYF. The CDR3, as DNA: TGTGCCAGTATGGTGACGGGAGGGGCAGATACGCAGTATTTT.